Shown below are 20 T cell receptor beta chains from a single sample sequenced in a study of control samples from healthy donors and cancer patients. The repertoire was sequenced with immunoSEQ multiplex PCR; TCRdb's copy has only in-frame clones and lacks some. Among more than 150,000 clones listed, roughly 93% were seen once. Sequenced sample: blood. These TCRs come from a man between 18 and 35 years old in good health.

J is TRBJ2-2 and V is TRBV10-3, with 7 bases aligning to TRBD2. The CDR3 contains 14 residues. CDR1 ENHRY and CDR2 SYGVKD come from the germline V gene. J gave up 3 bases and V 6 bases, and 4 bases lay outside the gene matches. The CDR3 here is CAISQTSYTGELFF. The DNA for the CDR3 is TGTGCCATCAGCCAGACTAGCTACACCGGGGAGCTGTTTTTT.

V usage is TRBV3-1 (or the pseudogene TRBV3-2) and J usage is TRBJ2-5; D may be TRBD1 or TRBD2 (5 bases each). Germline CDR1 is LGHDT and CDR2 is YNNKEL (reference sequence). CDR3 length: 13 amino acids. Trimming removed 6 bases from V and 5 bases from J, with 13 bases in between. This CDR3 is CASRWTAGETQYF. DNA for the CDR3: TGTGCCAGCAGATGGACTGCAGGGGAGACCCAGTACTTC.

Here the CDR3 DNA reads TGCAGCGGACTAGCGGGTGAGACCCAGTACTTC. This translates into CSGLAGETQYF. This chain uses TRBV20-1 with TRBJ2-5; 11 bases match TRBD2. CDR1 is DFQATT and CDR2 is SNEGSKA in the germline V gene (reference sequence). The CDR3 totals 11 residues.

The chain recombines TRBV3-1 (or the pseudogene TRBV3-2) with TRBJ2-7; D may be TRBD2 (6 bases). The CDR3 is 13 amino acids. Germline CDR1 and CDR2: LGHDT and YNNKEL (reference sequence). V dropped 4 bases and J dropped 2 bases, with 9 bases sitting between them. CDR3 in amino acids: CASSRLAAYEQYF. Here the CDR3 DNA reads TGTGCCAGCAGCCGATTAGCGGCCTACGAGCAGTACTTC.

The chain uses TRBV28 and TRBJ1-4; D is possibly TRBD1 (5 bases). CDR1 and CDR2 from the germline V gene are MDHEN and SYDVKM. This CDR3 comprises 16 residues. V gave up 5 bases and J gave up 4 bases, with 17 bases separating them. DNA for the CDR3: TGTGCCAGCAGTCTCCCACTGGGGGGTAATAATGAAAAACTGTTTTTT. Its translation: CASSLPLGGNNEKLFF.

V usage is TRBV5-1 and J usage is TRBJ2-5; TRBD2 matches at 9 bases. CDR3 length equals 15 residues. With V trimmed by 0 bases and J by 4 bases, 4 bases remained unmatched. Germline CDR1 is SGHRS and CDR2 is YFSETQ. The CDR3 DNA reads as TGCGCCAGCAGCTTGGGAGCGGGGGGCCGAGAGACCCAGTACTTC. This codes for CASSLGAGGRETQYF.

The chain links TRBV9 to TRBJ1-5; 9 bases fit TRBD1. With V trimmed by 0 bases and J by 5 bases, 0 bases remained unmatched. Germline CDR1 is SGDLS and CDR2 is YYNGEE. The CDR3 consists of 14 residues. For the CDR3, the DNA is TGTGCCAGCAGCGTAGGGACAGGGGATCAGCCCCAGCATTTT. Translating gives CASSVGTGDQPQHF.

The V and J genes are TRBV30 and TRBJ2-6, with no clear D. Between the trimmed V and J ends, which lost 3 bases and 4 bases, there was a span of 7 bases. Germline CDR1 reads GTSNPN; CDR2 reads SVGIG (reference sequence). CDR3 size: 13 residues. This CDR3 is CAWRALGANVLTF. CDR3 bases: TGTGCCTGGAGAGCACTCGGGGCCAACGTCCTGACTTTC.

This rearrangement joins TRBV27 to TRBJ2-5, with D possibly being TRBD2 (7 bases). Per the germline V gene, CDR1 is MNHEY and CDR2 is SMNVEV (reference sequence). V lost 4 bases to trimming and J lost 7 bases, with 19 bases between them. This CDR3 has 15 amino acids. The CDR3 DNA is TGTGCCAGCAGTTCCACGGGGGGCCCCAAGGGGACCCAGTACTTC. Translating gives CASSSTGGPKGTQYF.

This CDR3 is CAISDYTRGQGDGYTF. In DNA, the CDR3 is TGTGCCATCAGTGACTATACTAGGGGACAGGGGGATGGCTACACCTTC. The rearrangement joins TRBV10-3 to TRBJ1-2; 11 nucleotides line up with TRBD1. Germline trimming cut 3 bases from V and 6 bases from J; bases unmatched to any gene: 9. Germline CDR1 is ENHRY and CDR2 is SYGVKD. CDR3 length equals 16 residues.

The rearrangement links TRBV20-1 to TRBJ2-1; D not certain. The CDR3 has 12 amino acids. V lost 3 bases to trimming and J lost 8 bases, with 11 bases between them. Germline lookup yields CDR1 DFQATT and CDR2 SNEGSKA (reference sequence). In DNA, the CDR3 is TGCAGTGCTAGTAAGGGCACCGATGAGCAGTTCTTC. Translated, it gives CSASKGTDEQFF.

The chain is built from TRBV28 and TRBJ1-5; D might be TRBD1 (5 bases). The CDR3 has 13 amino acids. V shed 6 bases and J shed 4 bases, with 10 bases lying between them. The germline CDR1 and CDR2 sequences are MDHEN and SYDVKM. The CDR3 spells CASSRDGNQPQHF. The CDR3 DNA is TGTGCCAGCAGCCGGGACGGAAATCAGCCCCAGCATTTT.

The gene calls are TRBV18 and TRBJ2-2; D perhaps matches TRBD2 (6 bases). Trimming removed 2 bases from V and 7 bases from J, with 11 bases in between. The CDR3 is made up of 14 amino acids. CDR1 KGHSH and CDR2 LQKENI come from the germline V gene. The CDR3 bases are TGTGCCAGCTCACCAGGAGGGCTTGACGGGGAGCTGTTTTTT. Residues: CASSPGGLDGELFF. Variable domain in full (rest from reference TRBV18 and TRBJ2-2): NAGVMQNPRHLVRRRGQEARLRCSPMKGHSHVYWYRQLPEEGLKFMVYLQKENIIDESGMPKERFSAEFPKEGPSILRIQQVVRGDSAAYFCASSPGGLDGELFFGEGSRLTVL.

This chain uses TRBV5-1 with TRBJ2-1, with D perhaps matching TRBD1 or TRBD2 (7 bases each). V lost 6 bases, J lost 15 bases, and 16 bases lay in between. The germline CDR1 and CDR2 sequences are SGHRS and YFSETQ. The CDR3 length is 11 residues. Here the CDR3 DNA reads TGCGCCAGCACCGGAGACAGGGAGGGGTTCTTC. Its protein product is CASTGDREGFF.

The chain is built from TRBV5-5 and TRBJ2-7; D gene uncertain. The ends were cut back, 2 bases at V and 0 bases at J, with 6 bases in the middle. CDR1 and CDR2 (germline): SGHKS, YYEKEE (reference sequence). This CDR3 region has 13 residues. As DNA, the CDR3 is TGTGCCAGCAGCTTACGAAGCTCCTACGAGCAGTACTTC. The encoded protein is CASSLRSSYEQYF. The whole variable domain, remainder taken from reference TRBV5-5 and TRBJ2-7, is DAGVTQSPTHLIKTRGQQVTLRCSPISGHKSVSWYQQVLGQGPQFIFQYYEKEERGRGNFPDRFSARQFPNYSSELNVNALLLGDSALYLCASSLRSSYEQYFGPGTRLTVT.

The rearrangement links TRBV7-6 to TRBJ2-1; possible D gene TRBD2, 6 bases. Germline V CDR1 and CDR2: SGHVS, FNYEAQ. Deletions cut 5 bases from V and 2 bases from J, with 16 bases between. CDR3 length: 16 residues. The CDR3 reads CASSLRTTLAYNEQFF. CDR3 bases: TGTGCCAGCAGCCTCCGGACTACTCTCGCCTACAATGAGCAGTTCTTC. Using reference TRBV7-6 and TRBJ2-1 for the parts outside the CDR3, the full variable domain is GAGVSQSPRYKVTKRGQDVALRCDPISGHVSLYWYRQALGQGPEFLTYFNYEAQQDKSGLPNDRFSAERPEGSISTLTIQRTEQRDSAMYRCASSLRTTLAYNEQFFGPGTRLTVL.

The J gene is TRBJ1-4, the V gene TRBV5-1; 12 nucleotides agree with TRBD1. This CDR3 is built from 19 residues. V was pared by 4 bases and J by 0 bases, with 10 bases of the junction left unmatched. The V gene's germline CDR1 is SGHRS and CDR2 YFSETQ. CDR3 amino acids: CASSPWGGTGGTTNEKLFF. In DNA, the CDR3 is TGCGCCAGCAGCCCCTGGGGGGGGACAGGGGGCACAACTAATGAAAAACTGTTTTTT.

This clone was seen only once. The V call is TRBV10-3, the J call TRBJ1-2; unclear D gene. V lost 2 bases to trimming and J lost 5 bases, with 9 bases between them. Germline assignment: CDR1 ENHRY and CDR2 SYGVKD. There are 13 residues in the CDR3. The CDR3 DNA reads TGTGCCATCAGTGAGCTTCTCCAATATGGCTACACCTTC. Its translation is CAISELLQYGYTF.

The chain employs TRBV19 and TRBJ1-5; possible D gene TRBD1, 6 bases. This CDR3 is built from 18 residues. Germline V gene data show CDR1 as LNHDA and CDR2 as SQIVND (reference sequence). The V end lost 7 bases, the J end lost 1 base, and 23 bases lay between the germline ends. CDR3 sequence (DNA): TGTGCCAGTAAAATCGGGCCCGGAAGGGGGAGAAGCAATCAGCCCCAGCATTTT. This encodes CASKIGPGRGRSNQPQHF. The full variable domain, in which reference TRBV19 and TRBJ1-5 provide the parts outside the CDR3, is DGGITQSPKYLFRKEGQNVTLSCEQNLNHDAMYWYRQDPGQGLRLIYYSQIVNDFQKGDIAEGYSVSREKKESFPLTVTSAQKNPTAFYLCASKIGPGRGRSNQPQHFGDGTRLSIL.

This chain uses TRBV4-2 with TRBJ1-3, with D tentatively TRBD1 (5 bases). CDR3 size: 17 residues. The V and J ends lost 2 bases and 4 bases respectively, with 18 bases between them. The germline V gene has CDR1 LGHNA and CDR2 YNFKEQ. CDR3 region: CASSQLIQGGEGNTIYF. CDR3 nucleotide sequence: TGTGCCAGCAGCCAATTAATCCAGGGAGGGGAGGGAAACACCATATATTTT.